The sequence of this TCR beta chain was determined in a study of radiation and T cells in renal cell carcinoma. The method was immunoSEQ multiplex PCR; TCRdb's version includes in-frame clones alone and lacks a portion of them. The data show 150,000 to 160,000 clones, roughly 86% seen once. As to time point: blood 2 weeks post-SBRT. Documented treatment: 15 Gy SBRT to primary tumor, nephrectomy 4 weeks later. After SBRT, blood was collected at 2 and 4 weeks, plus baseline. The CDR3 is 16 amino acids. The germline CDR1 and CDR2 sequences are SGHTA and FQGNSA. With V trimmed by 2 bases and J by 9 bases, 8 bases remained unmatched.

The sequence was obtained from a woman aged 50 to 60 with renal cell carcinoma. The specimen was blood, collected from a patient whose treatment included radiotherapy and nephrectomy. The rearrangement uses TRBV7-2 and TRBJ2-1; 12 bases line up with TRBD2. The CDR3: CASSLSASGGAAEQFF. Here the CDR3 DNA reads TGTGCCAGCAGCTTATCCGCTAGCGGGGGGGCGGCTGAGCAGTTCTTC.